This is a list of T cell receptor beta chains from one sample in a study of T-cell reconstitution after alpha-beta-depleted transplantation in children. TCRdb re-analysed the PCR reads in MiXCR, keeping a single row per CDR3 protein. The sample contains approximately 1,000,000 distinct CDR3 sequences, around 30% of which appear only once. The material was PBMCs, mostly from graft donor cells, obtained 360 days after TCRalphabeta/CD19-depleted stem cell transplant. Receptors were obtained from a boy under two years old who had a stem cell transplant for SCID, so the T cells may come from the graft donor. Each CDR3 is given with its conserved first and last residue. A D gene is named only where the DNA matches it firmly. A clone size is listed for some rows: how often the clone was seen (once, few, many), or a class if it is expanded.

V	size	J	D	DNA	CDR3
TRBV7-2	-	TRBJ2-1	-	TGTGCCAGCAGCTCGGGTCTGGGGGTAGACTCCTACAATGAGCAGTTCTTC	CASSSGLGVDSYNEQFF
TRBV9	many	TRBJ2-2	-	TGTGCCAGCAGCGGACGCAACACCGGGGAGCTGTTTTTT	CASSGRNTGELFF
TRBV20-1	many	TRBJ2-7	-	TGCAGTGCTTTCCAGGGGGGGGAGCAGTACTTC	CSAFQGGEQYF
TRBV28	many	TRBJ1-1	-	TGTGCCAGCAGTTGGGGGAGGGCTGAAGCTTTCTTT	CASSWGRAEAFF
TRBV12-3/TRBV12-4	few	TRBJ2-1	-	TGTGCCAGCAGCACAACTTCACGCCCAGTTCCGAATGAGCAGTTCTTC	CASSTTSRPVPNEQFF
TRBV20-1	few	TRBJ1-2	-	TGCAGTGCTAGAAAGGCGGGGAATGACGTCGGCTACACCTTC	CSARKAGNDVGYTF
TRBV5-1	-	TRBJ2-7	-	TGCGCCAGCAGCTTGGAGGGACGGAAATACGAGCAGTACTTC	CASSLEGRKYEQYF
TRBV3-1	few	TRBJ2-1	-	TGTGCCAGCAGCCAGAAAGGGGGTTCCTACAATGAGCAGTTCTTC	CASSQKGGSYNEQFF
TRBV2	-	TRBJ1-3	-	TGTGCCAGCACCGGGGAGATGAGGAACACCATATATTTT	CASTGEMRNTIYF
TRBV30	-	TRBJ2-7	TRBD1	TGTGCCTGGAGTGTACGGCGGCAGGGGGCTTACGAGCAGTACTTC	CAWSVRRQGAYEQYF
TRBV3-1	-	TRBJ1-1	-	TGTGCCAGCAGCCAAGTGCAGGGGTACACTGAAGCTTTCTTT	CASSQVQGYTEAFF
TRBV5-1	-	TRBJ1-1	-	TGCGCCAGCAGCTTGGCCTGGGGGCACACTGAAGCTTTCTTT	CASSLAWGHTEAFF
TRBV10-3	-	TRBJ2-7	-	TGTGCCATCAGTGGGAGTGAGGCCCCGCGAGAGGATAACGAGCAGTACTTC	CAISGSEAPREDNEQYF
TRBV3-1	once	TRBJ2-1	TRBD2	TGTGCCTGCAGCCAAGAGTTCGGGGGAGGGCGGGGGGTCTCCTACAATGAGCAGTTCTTC	CACSQEFGGGRGVSYNEQFF
TRBV12-3/TRBV12-4	-	TRBJ1-1	TRBD1	TGTGCCAGCAGTTTAGCTGGGACAGGGCATGAAGCTTTCTTT	CASSLAGTGHEAFF
TRBV6-1	-	TRBJ2-3	TRBD1	TGTGCCAGCAGTGGGGCCGGGACAGGGGATAACCCTAGCACAGATACGCAGTATTTT	CASSGAGTGDNPSTDTQYF
TRBV2	many	TRBJ2-7	-	TGTGCCAGCAGGACCTACACAGGATACTCCTACGAGCAGTACTTC	CASRTYTGYSYEQYF
TRBV5-1	-	TRBJ2-1	-	TGCGCCAGCAGAGGGGGGAGCAATGAGCAGTTCTTC	CASRGGSNEQFF
TRBV12-3/TRBV12-4	-	TRBJ2-3	-	TGTGCCAGCGGGGGCTTACGGGGTTACACAGATACGCAGTATTTT	CASGGLRGYTDTQYF
TRBV5-6	-	TRBJ1-2	-	TGTGCCAGCAGCTTCAAACAGGCATACTATGGCTACACCTTC	CASSFKQAYYGYTF
TRBV7-2	-	TRBJ1-1	TRBD1	TGTGCCAGCAGCTCCACAGGGGCCCCGAACACTGAAGCTTTCTTT	CASSSTGAPNTEAFF
TRBV11-2	-	TRBJ2-1	-	TGTGCCAGCAGCTTATCAAGACATGAGCAGTTCTTC	CASSLSRHEQFF
TRBV20-1	-	TRBJ1-5	TRBD1	TGCAGAGACGGACAGGGTCAACAGCCCCAGCATTTT	CRDGQGQQPQHF
TRBV7-3	few	TRBJ1-1	-	TGTGCCAGCAGCCCTCACGGGCTAATGAACACTGAAGCTTTCTTT	CASSPHGLMNTEAFF
TRBV4-3	-	TRBJ2-3	TRBD2	TGCGCCAGCAGCCCCGGCGGGGGGCTCATTACAGATACGCAGTATTTT	CASSPGGGLITDTQYF
TRBV6-5	few	TRBJ2-1	TRBD1	TGTGCCAGCAGTCGAGCCGGACAGGGGGCAAACAATGAGCAGTTCTTC	CASSRAGQGANNEQFF
TRBV5-6	-	TRBJ2-5	-	TGTGCCAGCAGCTTGATAGACCAAGAGACCCAGTACTTC	CASSLIDQETQYF
TRBV7-9	-	TRBJ1-1	-	TGTGCCAGCAGCTCCGCCGGGGCCGGGAACACTGAAGCTTTCTTT	CASSSAGAGNTEAFF
TRBV11-3	-	TRBJ2-7	TRBD2	TGTGCCAGCAGCTTAGGGGGGACTAGCCACTCCTACGAGCAGTACTTC	CASSLGGTSHSYEQYF
TRBV5-1	few	TRBJ1-6	TRBD1	TGCGCCAGCAGGGACAGGGATGACGAACCCCTCCACTTT	CASRDRDDEPLHF
TRBV27	few	TRBJ2-7	TRBD1	TGTGCCAGCAGTTATGCAGGGGGCGACCTACCCTACGAGCAGTACTTC	CASSYAGGDLPYEQYF
TRBV2	few	TRBJ2-3	-	TGTGCCAGCCGGGGGTTGGCTAGGGGCACAGATACGCAGTATTTT	CASRGLARGTDTQYF
TRBV29-1	-	TRBJ2-7	-	TGCAGCGTTGCAGGGTTCGGCGACGAGCAGTACTTC	CSVAGFGDEQYF
TRBV7-2	few	TRBJ1-3	TRBD1	TGTGCCAGCAGCCTTACAGGGGCAGCCTCTGGAAACACCATATATTTT	CASSLTGAASGNTIYF
TRBV29-1	few	TRBJ1-4	-	TGCAGCGTGGCACTTGAGGCGGCTAATGAAAAACTGTTTTTT	CSVALEAANEKLFF
TRBV20-1	few	TRBJ2-3	-	TGCAGTCCCAGAACCGGGGTTGCAGATACGCAGTATTTT	CSPRTGVADTQYF
TRBV19	many	TRBJ2-3	-	TGTGCCAGTAGTATTAGTGGGACCGCCACAGATACGCAGTATTTT	CASSISGTATDTQYF
TRBV11-1	few	TRBJ2-4	TRBD1	TGTGCCAGCAGCTTCCCCTCATACCGGGACAGCCTAGCCAAAAACATTCAGTACTTC	CASSFPSYRDSLAKNIQYF
TRBV10-3	few	TRBJ2-2	TRBD1	TGTGCCATCAGTCGGACAGGGGCGGGTGGGGAGCTGTTTTTT	CAISRTGAGGELFF
TRBV10-2	few	TRBJ2-7	TRBD2	TGCGCCAGCAGTCCATTAGCGGGGGCGAACTACGAGCAGTACTTC	CASSPLAGANYEQYF
TRBV7-8	few	TRBJ1-4	-	TGTGCCAGCAGCTTAGCGGTGAGGGGCTGGGAAAAACTGTTTTTT	CASSLAVRGWEKLFF
TRBV2	-	TRBJ2-3	TRBD2	TGTGCCAGCAGTGCCGGGACTACCGGCACAGATACGCAGTATTTT	CASSAGTTGTDTQYF
TRBV5-1	-	TRBJ1-2	-	TGCGCCAGCAGCTTGGAGCCGGGTCCTGATTCCTATGGCTACACCTTC	CASSLEPGPDSYGYTF
TRBV25-1	many	TRBJ2-7	-	TGTGCCAGCAGTGATTGGATCTACGAGCAGTACTTC	CASSDWIYEQYF
TRBV3-1	-	TRBJ2-5	TRBD2	TGTGCCAGCAGCCAAGATGGGGTAGCGGGGGGACAAGAGACCCAGTACTTC	CASSQDGVAGGQETQYF
TRBV6-1	many	TRBJ1-1	-	TGTGCCAGCACCAGTCTAACGCGGGGCGAAGCTTTCTTT	CASTSLTRGEAFF
TRBV15	many	TRBJ2-5	TRBD1	TGTGCCACCAGCAGAGAGGACAGGGATGGAGAGACCCAGTACTTC	CATSREDRDGETQYF
TRBV5-1	-	TRBJ2-3	-	TGCGCCAGCAGCTCGCAAGGGCGGGGTAGCACAGATACGCAGTATTTT	CASSSQGRGSTDTQYF
TRBV10-2	few	TRBJ2-7	-	TGCGCCAGCAGTGAGGGACAGCCCTACGAGCAGTACTTC	CASSEGQPYEQYF
TRBV12-3/TRBV12-4	-	TRBJ1-1	-	TGTGCCAGCAGTTTACTGGCCACTGAAGCTTTCTTT	CASSLLATEAFF